This is a list of T cell receptor beta chains from one sample in a study of shared clonotypes between healthy human individuals. Produced via immunoSEQ multiplex PCR; TCRdb's table is partial and in-frame only. In the table there are more than 400,000 clones, about 96% of which are singletons. Sequences were obtained from naive CD4+ T cells sorted from blood. These receptors all come from a woman in her thirties in good health. The CDR3 runs from the conserved cysteine through the conserved F or W. A D gene is named only where the DNA matches it firmly. The size of a clone is reported for some rows only, either as once, few or many, or as a class for expanded clones.

j_call,d_call,clone_size,v_call,cdr3_nt,cdr3_aa
TRBJ2-2,.,.,TRBV7-3,TGTGCCAGCAGCCCCACGGGCACGAACACCGGGGAGCTGTTTTTT,CASSPTGTNTGELFF
TRBJ2-7,.,.,TRBV5-1,TGCGCCAGCAGCTTGGCCGTCGTTAAATCCCACGAGCAGTACTTC,CASSLAVVKSHEQYF
TRBJ1-2,TRBD1,once,TRBV7-3,TGTGCCAGCAGCCACGGAAAAGGACAGGGGGTAATTAACTATGGCTACACCTTC,CASSHGKGQGVINYGYTF
TRBJ1-1,.,.,TRBV6-5,TGTGCCAGCAGCCAACTACAGGGTGGGGGCACTGAAGCTTTCTTT,CASSQLQGGGTEAFF
TRBJ2-7,TRBD2,.,TRBV15,TGTGCCACCAGCAGAGGACCTAGCGGGACCCACGAGCAGTACTTC,CATSRGPSGTHEQYF
TRBJ2-1,.,.,TRBV10-3,TGTGCCACGTATGGGACCCGTCAGCGCTCCTACAATGAGCAGTTCTTC,CATYGTRQRSYNEQFF
TRBJ2-3,.,.,TRBV6-1,TGTGCCAGCGGTGCAAGGACTTTTACAGATACGCAGTATTTT,CASGARTFTDTQYF
TRBJ1-5,.,.,TRBV6-5,TGTGCCAGCAGCCGCGGGGGGATCAATCAGCCCCAGCATTTT,CASSRGGINQPQHF
TRBJ1-2,TRBD1,.,TRBV6-5,TGTGCCAGCAGAAAGCACAGGGGCCTCTATGGCTACACCTTC,CASRKHRGLYGYTF
TRBJ2-2,TRBD1,.,TRBV18,TGTGCCAGCTCACCCCGGACAGGGAACACCGGGGAGCTGTTTTTT,CASSPRTGNTGELFF
TRBJ2-3,TRBD2,.,TRBV4-1,TGCGCCAGCAGCCAAGGAATACTAGCGGGAGCATTCCGGAGCACAGATACGCAGTATTTT,CASSQGILAGAFRSTDTQYF
TRBJ2-7,TRBD2,.,TRBV7-8,TGTGCCAGCAGCTTAGTTTCGGCGGGAGCTAAGTACGAGCAGTACTTC,CASSLVSAGAKYEQYF
TRBJ2-3,.,.,TRBV10-1,TGCGCCAGCAGTGAGGGGCAGGGTACGGATACGCAGTATTTT,CASSEGQGTDTQYF
TRBJ1-2,.,.,TRBV1,TGCACCAGCAGCCGCCCAGCCGGGACAGAAGGTAGCTATGGCTACACCTTC,CTSSRPAGTEGSYGYTF
TRBJ2-1,TRBD2,.,TRBV28,TGTGCCAGCAGTTTATTGAATAGCGGGAGGCCCAGGGGTGAGCAGTTCTTC,CASSLLNSGRPRGEQFF
TRBJ2-7,TRBD2,.,TRBV6-6,TGTGCCAGCAGTTACTCGGCGGGGGGACCCTACGAGCAGTACTTC,CASSYSAGGPYEQYF
TRBJ1-1,.,.,TRBV19,TGTGCCAGTAGTATAGTGGCGGTCCACACTGAAGCTTTCTTT,CASSIVAVHTEAFF
TRBJ1-6,.,.,TRBV30,TGTGCCTGGAGCTGGAGTAGGAGCTCCTATAATTCACCCCTCCACTTT,CAWSWSRSSYNSPLHF
TRBJ1-4,TRBD1,.,TRBV7-2,TGTGCCAGCAGCCCCGACAGGGTCGGTGTGCGGCTGTTTTTT,CASSPDRVGVRLFF
TRBJ2-5,.,.,TRBV5-1,TGCGCCAGCAGCTTGGTGAACGGGGAGACCCAGTACTTC,CASSLVNGETQYF
TRBJ2-2,TRBD2,.,TRBV28,TGTGCCAGCAGTTTAAGCGGGAGTACCGGGGAGCTGTTTTTT,CASSLSGSTGELFF
TRBJ2-3,TRBD2,.,TRBV11-2,TGTGCCAGCAGCTTAGGGGGTGGGGCGGGAGCGCGCACAGATACGCAGTATTTT,CASSLGGGAGARTDTQYF
TRBJ1-5,.,.,TRBV28,TGTGCCATTTCAGACAGTAGCAATCAGCCCCAGCATTTT,CAISDSSNQPQHF
TRBJ1-4,TRBD1,once,TRBV5-1,TGCGCCAGCAGTAAGGGACAGACTAATGAAAAACTGTTTTTT,CASSKGQTNEKLFF
TRBJ2-1,TRBD2,.,TRBV14,TGTGCCAGCAGCCCCACACTAGCGGGAGGGCCCTACAATGAGCAGTTCTTC,CASSPTLAGGPYNEQFF
TRBJ1-3,.,.,TRBV28,TGTGCCAGCAGGGCGGGGGGAATCACTTCTGGAAACACCATATATTTT,CASRAGGITSGNTIYF
TRBJ2-3,TRBD2,.,TRBV18,TGTGCCAGCGGACGGACTAGCGGGATTCACACAGATACGCAGTATTTT,CASGRTSGIHTDTQYF
TRBJ1-4,.,.,TRBV19,TGTGCCAGTAGGACTCGAGTTGGGGGGGCAACTAATGAAAAACTGTTTTTT,CASRTRVGGATNEKLFF
TRBJ1-2,TRBD1,.,TRBV10-1,TGCGCCAGCAGTCGCGACAGGGGTGACTATGGCTACACCTTC,CASSRDRGDYGYTF
TRBJ2-3,.,.,TRBV5-1,TGCGCCAGCAGCCATGAACGGACAAACACAGATACGCAGTATTTT,CASSHERTNTDTQYF
TRBJ1-2,.,.,TRBV27,TGTGCCAGCAGTCGAGTAACGGACAGAAGGTACTATGGCTACACCTTC,CASSRVTDRRYYGYTF
TRBJ1-5,.,.,TRBV28,TGTGCCTGCGGATACGAGGGTCAGCCCCAGCATTTT,CACGYEGQPQHF
TRBJ1-2,TRBD1,.,TRBV6-6,TGTGCCAGCAGATACCCCGGGACAGGTGACTATGGCTACACCTTC,CASRYPGTGDYGYTF
TRBJ2-1,TRBD1,.,TRBV27,TGTGCCAGCAGTTTATTGGGTACCAGGACAGGGGGTTACAATGAGCAGTTCTTC,CASSLLGTRTGGYNEQFF
TRBJ2-7,.,.,TRBV15,TGTGCCACCAGCGGCGCCGTGGGGACATACTACGAGCAGTACTTC,CATSGAVGTYYEQYF
TRBJ2-1,TRBD2,.,TRBV6-5,TGTGCCAGCAGTTACTCGGCGGGAGAGGGGAATGAGCAGTTCTTC,CASSYSAGEGNEQFF
TRBJ1-4,.,.,TRBV19,TGTGCCAGTAGTCCCTCTGGGGGGGCTAATGAAAAACTGTTTTTT,CASSPSGGANEKLFF
TRBJ2-1,TRBD2,.,TRBV15,TGTGCCACCAGCAGAGGGACACCCGGGACTACCTACAATGAGCAGTTCTTC,CATSRGTPGTTYNEQFF
TRBJ2-4,.,.,TRBV4-1,TGCGCCAGCAGCCAAGTTGAAGGGGCTTGGAACATTCAGTACTTC,CASSQVEGAWNIQYF
TRBJ2-5,.,.,TRBV6-5,TGTGCCAGCAGTTATCAACAGGGACAAGAGACCCAGTACTTC,CASSYQQGQETQYF